The table lists the clone carrying this TCR beta chain with a few counts. Antigen specificity is unknown. Unique molecular identifiers (one per individual cDNA molecule) were attached. In TCRdb, the 5' RACE reads were re-called with MiXCR into one record per CDR3 protein. The sample gives 98,000 or so distinct CDR3 sequences, about 10% of which show up once; around 4.7% is in the top ten. This sample stems from a study of early T cells in non-severe SARS-CoV-2 infection. Study-level findings and limits: A preference for anti-spike CD8 responses marked VDJdb matching, which missed private and CD4 specificities.

Germline CDR1 is DFQATT and CDR2 is SNEGSKA (reference sequence). Trimming removed 6 bases at V and 6 bases at J, with 18 bases between. The CDR3 sequence is 15 residues long. The sequence derives from an adult who was a healthcare worker with PCR-confirmed SARS-CoV-2 infection or an uninfected control (not recorded which). The gene calls are TRBV20-1 and TRBJ1-6; D is ambiguous. The sample was whole blood. Written as DNA, the CDR3 is TGCAGTGCCCCAGTGGGATCAGCCTTTAATTCACCCCTCCACTTT. Protein product: CSAPVGSAFNSPLHF.